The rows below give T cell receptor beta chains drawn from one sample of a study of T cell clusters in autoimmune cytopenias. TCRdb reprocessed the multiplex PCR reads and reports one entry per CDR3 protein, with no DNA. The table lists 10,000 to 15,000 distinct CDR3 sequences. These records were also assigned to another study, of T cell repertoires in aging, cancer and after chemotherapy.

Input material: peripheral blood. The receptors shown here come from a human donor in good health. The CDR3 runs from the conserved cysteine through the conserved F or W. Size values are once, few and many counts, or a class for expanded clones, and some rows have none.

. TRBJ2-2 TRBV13 CASSLTPGENTGELFF
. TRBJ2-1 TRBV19 CASSTKLGVRDEQFF
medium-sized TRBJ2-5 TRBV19 CARTDMANQETQYF
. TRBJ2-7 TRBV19 CASSAFGQGEGQYF
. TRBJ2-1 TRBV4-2 CASSQGTSGGAWEQFF
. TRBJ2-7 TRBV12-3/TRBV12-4 CASSLLSYEQYF
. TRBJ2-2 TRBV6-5 CASSLSALNTGELFF
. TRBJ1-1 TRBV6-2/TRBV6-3 CASSFEGESTEAFF
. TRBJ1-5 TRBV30 CAWSRGTGLQPQHF
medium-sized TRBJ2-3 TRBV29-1 CSVTVGSTDTQYF
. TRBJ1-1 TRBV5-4 CASSGTGGNAEAFF
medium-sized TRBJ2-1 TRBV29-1 CSARDGRAGGRNEQFF
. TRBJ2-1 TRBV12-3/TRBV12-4 CASNGKGWDFNEQFF
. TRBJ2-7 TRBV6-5 CASSHRDRDEQYF
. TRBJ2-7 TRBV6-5 CASSSGISYEQYF
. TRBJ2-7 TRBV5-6 CASSVGTSGTYEQYF
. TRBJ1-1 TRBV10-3 CAISEEGDGGAFF
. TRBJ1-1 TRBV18 CASSLDRGAKFKAFF
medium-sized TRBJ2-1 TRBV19 CASSIAGGGYNEQFF
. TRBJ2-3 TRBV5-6 CASSPRRIDTQYF
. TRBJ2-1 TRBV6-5 CASSVDRGQGEQFF
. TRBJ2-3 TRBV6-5 CASSYRGKDTQYF
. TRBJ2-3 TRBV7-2 CASSLGQLSTDTQYF
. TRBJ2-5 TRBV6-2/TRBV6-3 CASSYPPRGGRKTQYF
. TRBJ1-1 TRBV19 CASRGSNTEAFF
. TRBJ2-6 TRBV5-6 CASSPGRREGANVLTF
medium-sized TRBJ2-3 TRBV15 CATSRDMGGLADTQYF
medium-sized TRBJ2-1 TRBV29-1 CSARSGGRQFF
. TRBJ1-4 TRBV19 CASSIGRINEKLFF
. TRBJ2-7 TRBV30 CAWGRPFYEQYF
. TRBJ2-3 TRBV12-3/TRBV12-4 CASSARADTQYF
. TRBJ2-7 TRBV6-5 CASSSRGQGYEQYF
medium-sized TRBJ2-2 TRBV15 CATSRDSSGDFNTGELFF
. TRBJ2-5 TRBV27 CASSLFGTDQETQYF
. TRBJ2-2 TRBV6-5 CASSYGSGELFF